This TCR beta chain was captured in a study of chemoradiotherapy in HPV16-positive cancers. General study points: Candidate HPV-specific clones and E7-related TCR motifs grew in tumor during treatment.

Repeated repertoire sampling spanned the course of chemoradiotherapy. Repertoires were generated with immunoSEQ multiplex PCR, while TCRdb's copy carries only in-frame clones and drops some. Among some 4,000 clones listed, 75% to 85% were seen once. The CDR3 totals 15 residues. CDR1 is MGHRA, CDR2 YSYEKL, per germline. The junction had 1 base not matched to a gene; V was cut back by 0 bases and J by 2 bases. This clone was seen a few times. Antigen specificity is unknown. The material was obtained from a patient who underwent chemoradiotherapy. The sequence derives from a human donor with HPV-associated anogenital cancer. The chain uses TRBV4-1 and TRBJ2-7, with 10 positions matching TRBD1. In nucleotides, the CDR3 is TGCGCCAGCAGCCAAGATGGGACAGGGGCCTACGAGCAGTACTTC. This codes for CASSQDGTGAYEQYF.